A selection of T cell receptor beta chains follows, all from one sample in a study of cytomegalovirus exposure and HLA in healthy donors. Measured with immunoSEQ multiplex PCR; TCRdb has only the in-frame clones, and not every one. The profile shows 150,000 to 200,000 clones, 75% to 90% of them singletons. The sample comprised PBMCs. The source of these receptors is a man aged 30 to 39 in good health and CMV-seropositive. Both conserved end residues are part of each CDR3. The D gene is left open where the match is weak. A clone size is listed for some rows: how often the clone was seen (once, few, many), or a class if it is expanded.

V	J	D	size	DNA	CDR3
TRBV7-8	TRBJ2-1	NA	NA	TGTGCCAGCAGCTCCAGGGGTCCCTACAATGAGCAGTTCTTC	CASSSRGPYNEQFF
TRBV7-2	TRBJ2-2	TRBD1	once	TGTGCCAGCAGCTCGTACAGGGGGCGGGAAACCGGGGAGCTGTTTTTT	CASSSYRGRETGELFF
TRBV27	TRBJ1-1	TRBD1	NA	TGTGCCAGCAGTTTTCAGGGGGCCTGGGACACTGAAGCTTTCTTT	CASSFQGAWDTEAFF
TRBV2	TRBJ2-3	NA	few	TGTGCCGGAGGGCCCGCTTTACCCACAGATACGCAGTATTTT	CAGGPALPTDTQYF
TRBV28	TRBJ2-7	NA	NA	TGTGCCAGCAGGAAGGGGGGGTTCTACGAGCAGTACTTC	CASRKGGFYEQYF
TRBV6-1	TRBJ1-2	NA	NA	TGTGCCAGCCGCGGTCTAGGGGGATTGAACTATGGCTACACCTTC	CASRGLGGLNYGYTF
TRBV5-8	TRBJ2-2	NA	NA	TGTGCCAGCAGCCGTCCACTGGACACAATTAACACCGGGGAGCTGTTTTTT	CASSRPLDTINTGELFF
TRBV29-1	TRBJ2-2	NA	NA	TGCAGCGTTGGACAGGGAGGCGGGGAGCTGTTTTTT	CSVGQGGGELFF
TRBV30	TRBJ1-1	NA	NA	TGTGCCTGGAGTGTACTAGGGAGGGGCACTGAAGCTTTCTTT	CAWSVLGRGTEAFF
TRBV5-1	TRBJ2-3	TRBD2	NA	TGCGCCAGCAGCTTATCCGGGAACGCGGCGGGAGATAGCACAGATACGCAGTATTTT	CASSLSGNAAGDSTDTQYF
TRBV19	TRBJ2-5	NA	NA	TGTGCCAGTAGTTTCTCGACAGCCGATGGGGAGACCCAGTACTTC	CASSFSTADGETQYF
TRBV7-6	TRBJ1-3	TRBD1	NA	TGTGCCAGCAGCCGGGACAGGGGTAGAAACACCATATATTTT	CASSRDRGRNTIYF
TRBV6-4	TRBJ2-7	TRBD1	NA	TGTGCCAGCAGTAACGGACAGGGTGGCGAGCAGTACTTC	CASSNGQGGEQYF
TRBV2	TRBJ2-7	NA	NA	TGTGCCAGCGGGCCACCGTTGGGAGCCCTCGAGCAGTACTTC	CASGPPLGALEQYF
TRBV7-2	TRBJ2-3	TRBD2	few	TGTGCCAGCAGCAGAGCGGGGGGCTCGTATACGCAGTATTTT	CASSRAGGSYTQYF
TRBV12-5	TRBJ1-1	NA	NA	TGTGCTAGTGGTTTGCCCTGGAGGGGTTTCTTT	CASGLPWRGFF
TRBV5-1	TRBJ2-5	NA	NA	TGCGCCAGCAGTTGGAAGGGCAGGGGAGAGACCCAGTACTTC	CASSWKGRGETQYF
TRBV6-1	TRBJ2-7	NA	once	TGTGCCAGCAGCTTCGCCAGCTCCTACGAGCAGTACTTC	CASSFASSYEQYF
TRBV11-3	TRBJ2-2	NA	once	TGTGCCAGCAGTTCAGGGATTCTGGACACCGGGGAGCTGTTTTTT	CASSSGILDTGELFF
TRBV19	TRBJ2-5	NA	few	TGTGCCAGTAGTCCAAGACTAGGACGGGAGACCCAGTACTTC	CASSPRLGRETQYF
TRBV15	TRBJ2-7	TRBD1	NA	TGTGCCACCGCAGCAGAGATGGACAGGCCGTCCTACGAGCAGTACTTC	CATAAEMDRPSYEQYF
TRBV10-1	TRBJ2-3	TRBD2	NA	TGCGCCAGCAGCCTCACTAGCGGAGATACGCAGTATTTT	CASSLTSGDTQYF
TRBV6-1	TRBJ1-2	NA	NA	TGTGCCAGCAGTGAAGAGAGGGTTCGGCGGGACGGCTACACCTTC	CASSEERVRRDGYTF
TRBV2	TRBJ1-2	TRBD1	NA	TGTGCCAGCAGTACAGACAGGGGGCGTGAGAGTGGCTACACCTTC	CASSTDRGRESGYTF
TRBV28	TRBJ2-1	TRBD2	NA	TGTGCCAGTACCGGGACTAGCGGGAGAAATGAGCAGTTCTTC	CASTGTSGRNEQFF
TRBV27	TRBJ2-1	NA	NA	TGTGCCAGCAGTTTGGTCAGCTCCTACAATGAGCAGTTCTTC	CASSLVSSYNEQFF